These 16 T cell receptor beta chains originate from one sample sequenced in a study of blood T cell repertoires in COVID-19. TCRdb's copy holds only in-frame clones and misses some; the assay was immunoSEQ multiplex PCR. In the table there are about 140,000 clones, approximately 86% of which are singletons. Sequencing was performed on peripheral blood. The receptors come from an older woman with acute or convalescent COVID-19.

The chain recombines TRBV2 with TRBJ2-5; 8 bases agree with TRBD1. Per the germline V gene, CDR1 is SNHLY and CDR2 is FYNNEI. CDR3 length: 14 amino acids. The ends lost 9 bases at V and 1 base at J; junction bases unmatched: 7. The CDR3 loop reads CASRQGSSQETQYF. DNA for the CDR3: TGTGCCAGTCGACAGGGGTCTTCCCAAGAGACCCAGTACTTC. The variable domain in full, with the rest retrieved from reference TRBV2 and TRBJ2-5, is EPEVTQTPSHQVTQMGQEVILRCVPISNHLYFYWYRQILGQKVEFLVSFYNNEISEKSEIFDDQFSVERPDGSNFTLKIRSTKLEDSAMYFCASRQGSSQETQYFGPGTRLLVL.

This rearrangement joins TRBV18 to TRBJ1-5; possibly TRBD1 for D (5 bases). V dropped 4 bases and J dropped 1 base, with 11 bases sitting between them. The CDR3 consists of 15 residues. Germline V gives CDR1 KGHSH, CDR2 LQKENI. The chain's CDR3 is CASSLGQGSNQPQHF. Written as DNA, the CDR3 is TGTGCCAGCTCACTCGGACAAGGGAGCAATCAGCCCCAGCATTTT.

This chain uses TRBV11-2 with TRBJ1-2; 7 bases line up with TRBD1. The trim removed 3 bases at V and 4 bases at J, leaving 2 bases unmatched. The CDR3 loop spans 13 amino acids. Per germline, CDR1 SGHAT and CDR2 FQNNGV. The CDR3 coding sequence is TGTGCCAGCAGCTTCGGGACAGCCTATGGCTACACCTTC. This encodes CASSFGTAYGYTF.

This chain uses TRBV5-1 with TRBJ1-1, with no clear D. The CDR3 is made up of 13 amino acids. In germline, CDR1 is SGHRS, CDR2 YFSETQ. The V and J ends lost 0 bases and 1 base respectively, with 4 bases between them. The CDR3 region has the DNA TGCGCCAGCAGCTTGGACAAGAACACTGAAGCTTTCTTT. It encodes CASSLDKNTEAFF.

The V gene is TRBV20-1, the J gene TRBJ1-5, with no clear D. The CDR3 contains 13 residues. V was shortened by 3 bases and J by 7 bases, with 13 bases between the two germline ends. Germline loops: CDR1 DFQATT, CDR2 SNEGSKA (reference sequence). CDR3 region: CSASVEGYQPQHF. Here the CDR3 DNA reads TGCAGTGCTAGTGTTGAGGGCTACCAGCCCCAGCATTTT.

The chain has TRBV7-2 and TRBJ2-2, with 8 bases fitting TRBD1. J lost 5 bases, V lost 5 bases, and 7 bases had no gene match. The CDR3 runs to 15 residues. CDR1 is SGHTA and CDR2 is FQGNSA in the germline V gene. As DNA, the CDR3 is TGTGCCAGCAGCACACGGACAGGGATGACCGGGGAGCTGTTTTTT. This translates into CASSTRTGMTGELFF.

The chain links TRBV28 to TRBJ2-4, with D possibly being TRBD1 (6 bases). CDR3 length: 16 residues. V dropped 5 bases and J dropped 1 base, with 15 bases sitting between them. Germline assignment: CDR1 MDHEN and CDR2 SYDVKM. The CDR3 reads CASSVRDNRAKNIQYF. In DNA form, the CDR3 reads TGTGCCAGCAGTGTCCGGGACAATCGTGCCAAAAACATTCAGTACTTC.

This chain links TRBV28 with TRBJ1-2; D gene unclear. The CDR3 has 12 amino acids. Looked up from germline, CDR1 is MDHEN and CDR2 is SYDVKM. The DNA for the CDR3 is TGTGTAATTCGAGGTAGTGGCTATGGCTACACCTTC. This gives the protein CVIRGSGYGYTF.

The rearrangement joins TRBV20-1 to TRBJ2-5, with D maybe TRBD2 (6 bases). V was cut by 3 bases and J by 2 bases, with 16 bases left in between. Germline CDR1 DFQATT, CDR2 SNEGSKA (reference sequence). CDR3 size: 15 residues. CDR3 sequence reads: CSASGTSSRQETQYF. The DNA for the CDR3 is TGCAGTGCTAGTGGCACTAGCAGTAGGCAAGAGACCCAGTACTTC.

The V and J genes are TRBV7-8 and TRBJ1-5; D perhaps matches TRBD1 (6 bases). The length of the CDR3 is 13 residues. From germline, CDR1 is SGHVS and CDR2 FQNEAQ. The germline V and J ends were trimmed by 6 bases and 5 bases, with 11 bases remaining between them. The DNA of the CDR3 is TGTGCCAGCAGTTGGTCAGGGGATCAGCCCCAGCATTTT. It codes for CASSWSGDQPQHF.

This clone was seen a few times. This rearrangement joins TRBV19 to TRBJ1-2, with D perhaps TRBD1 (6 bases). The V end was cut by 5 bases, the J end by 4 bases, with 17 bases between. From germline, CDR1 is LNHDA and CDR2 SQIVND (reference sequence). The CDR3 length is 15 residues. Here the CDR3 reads CASSPQGYLGYGYTF. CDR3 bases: TGTGCCAGTAGTCCCCAGGGGTACTTGGGCTATGGCTACACCTTC.

The CDR3 DNA follows: TGTGCCAGTAGTAACTTAGCGGGGGGGCAAGAGACCCAGTACTTC. Translation gives CASSNLAGGQETQYF. V gene TRBV19 combines with J gene TRBJ2-5; 11 bases align to TRBD2. J lost 2 bases, V lost 4 bases, and 3 bases had no gene match. Germline V gene lookup returns CDR1 LNHDA and CDR2 SQIVND (reference sequence). The CDR3 covers 15 residues.

CDR3 sequence (DNA): TGTGCCAGCTCACCAACCTCCGCAGGGGTCAATGAGCAGTTCTTC. Amino acid sequence: CASSPTSAGVNEQFF. This chain connects TRBV18 to TRBJ2-1; a weak D match, TRBD1 (6 bases). This CDR3 is built from 15 residues. V lost 2 bases to trimming and J lost 6 bases, with 14 bases between them. Germline loops: CDR1 KGHSH, CDR2 LQKENI. The whole variable domain, filled in from reference TRBV18 and TRBJ2-1, reads NAGVMQNPRHLVRRRGQEARLRCSPMKGHSHVYWYRQLPEEGLKFMVYLQKENIIDESGMPKERFSAEFPKEGPSILRIQQVVRGDSAAYFCASSPTSAGVNEQFFGPGTRLTVL.

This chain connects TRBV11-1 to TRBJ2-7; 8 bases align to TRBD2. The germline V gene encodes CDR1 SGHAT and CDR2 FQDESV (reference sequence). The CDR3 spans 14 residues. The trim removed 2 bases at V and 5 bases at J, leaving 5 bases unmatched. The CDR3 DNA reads TGTGCCAGCAGCTTAAACGGGGGGGCGAACGAGCAGTACTTC. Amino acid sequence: CASSLNGGANEQYF.

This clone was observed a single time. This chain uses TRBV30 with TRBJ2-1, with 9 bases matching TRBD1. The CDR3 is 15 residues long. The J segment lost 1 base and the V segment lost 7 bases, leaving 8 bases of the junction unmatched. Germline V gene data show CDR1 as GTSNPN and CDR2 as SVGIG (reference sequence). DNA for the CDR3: TGTGCCTTGGACAGGGGTCACCTATCCTACAATGAGCAGTTCTTC. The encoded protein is CALDRGHLSYNEQFF.

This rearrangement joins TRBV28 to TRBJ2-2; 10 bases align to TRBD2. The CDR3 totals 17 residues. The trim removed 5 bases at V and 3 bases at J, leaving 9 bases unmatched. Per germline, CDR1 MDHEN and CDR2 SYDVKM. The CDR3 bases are TGTGCCAGCAGTCCCCGAGGAACTAGCGGGGACACCGGGGAGCTGTTTTTT. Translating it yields CASSPRGTSGDTGELFF.